The present entry profiles one TCR delta chain with its context. Its antigen is unknown. The CDR3 runs 23 residues. J was trimmed by 0 bases and V by 0 bases; bases with no gene match: 21. From germline, CDR1 is TSWWSYY and CDR2 QGS. After alphabeta T cell depletion, CD3+ Vdelta1+ Vdelta2- thymocytes were sorted. The record originates from a study of Vδ1+ human thymocytes. Notes on the study in general: Thymic TRG and TRD repertoires appeared highly polyclonal, with Gaussian CDR3 length distributions. Around a fifth of thymic delta-chain sequences were Vdelta2, with few Vdelta3, unlike blood Vdelta1+ controls.

Extracted RNA was reverse transcribed into cDNA. CDR3 amplicons came from multiplex PCR with pooled V-gene forward and constant-region reverse primers. TCRdb used CATT to re-call clones from the multiplex PCR reads. The data show under 80,000 delta-chain clones, approximately 30% seen once. This sequence joins TRDV1 and TRDJ1; TRDD3 agrees at 11 bases. Specimen: Vdelta1+ gamma-delta thymocytes from the thymus. The subset denotes: FACS-sorted CD3+ TCRalphabeta- TCRVdelta1+ TCRVdelta2- thymocytes. The receptor was derived from a boy under two years old who had congenital heart surgery. CDR3 sequence reads: CALGELFLPGTGGYEGYTDKLIF. In nucleotides, the CDR3 is TGTGCTCTTGGGGAACTCTTCCTACCGGGTACTGGGGGATATGAGGGGTACACCGATAAACTCATCTTT.